This TCR beta chain appears in the sequencing data of a study of T cell changes during pregnancy in multiple sclerosis. The V end lost 6 bases, the J end lost 2 bases, and 15 bases lay between the germline ends. Germline loops: CDR1 MNHEY, CDR2 SMNVEV (reference sequence). This CDR3 region has 15 residues. Assay used: immunoSEQ multiplex PCR; TCRdb lists only in-frame clones, some missing. The table shows tens of thousands of clones, with just under 95% occurring only once. V and J are TRBV27 and TRBJ2-3; a possible D gene is TRBD2 (6 bases). The input for sequencing was peripheral blood, taken in the first trimester of pregnancy. The TCR originated in a female donor with multiple sclerosis, enrolled in a pregnancy study. CDR3 protein: CASSPTGGDTDTQYF. CDR3 DNA sequence: TGTGCCAGCAGCCCTACCGGCGGGGACACAGATACGCAGTATTTT.